The rows below give T cell receptor beta chains drawn from one sample of a study of PD-1 blockade in classical Hodgkin lymphoma. Sequencing used immunoSEQ multiplex PCR; TCRdb keeps in-frame clones, though not all of them. The sample records some 96,000 clones, roughly 76% being singletons. The sample consisted of peripheral blood mononuclear cells (PBMCs), taken before the second cycle of nivolumab. The receptors come from a human donor with classical Hodgkin lymphoma. Both conserved end residues are part of each CDR3. D genes are given only for firm matches. Size is stated for part of the rows, as once, few or many counts, or as a class when the clone is expanded.

v_gene	d_gene	abundance	j_gene	len	CDR3aa	CDR3nt
TRBV7-9	.	.	TRBJ1-1	13	CASSLLGNTEAFF	TGTGCCAGCAGCTTATTAGGAAACACTGAAGCTTTCTTT
TRBV7-7	.	once	TRBJ1-1	13	CASSQEGGTEAFF	TGTGCCAGCAGCCAAGAAGGGGGCACTGAAGCTTTCTTT
TRBV7-2	TRBD1	.	TRBJ2-7	15	CASSLVRGQGYEQYF	TGTGCCAGCAGCTTAGTTCGGGGACAGGGGTACGAGCAGTACTTC
TRBV30	TRBD1	.	TRBJ1-1	13	CAWSATGLGEAFF	TGTGCCTGGAGCGCGACAGGGTTGGGTGAAGCTTTCTTT
TRBV7-9	TRBD2	.	TRBJ2-7	15	CASSASGRSSYEQYF	TGTGCCAGCAGCGCTAGCGGGAGGAGCTCCTACGAGCAGTACTTC
TRBV5-4	TRBD1	.	TRBJ2-2	15	CASSIDRVGTGELFF	TGTGCCAGCAGCATAGACAGGGTGGGGACCGGGGAGCTGTTTTTT
TRBV9	TRBD2	.	TRBJ2-1	16	CASSVGGAGGLGEQFF	TGTGCCAGCAGCGTAGGGGGAGCGGGAGGGCTGGGTGAGCAGTTCTTC
TRBV19	.	.	TRBJ2-2	15	CASSIVGVNTGELFF	TGTGCCAGTAGTATAGTCGGGGTTAACACCGGGGAGCTGTTTTTT
TRBV4-3	.	.	TRBJ2-4	17	CASSQELVLVGKNIQYF	TGCGCCAGCAGCCAAGAATTGGTTTTAGTTGGCAAAAACATTCAGTACTTC
TRBV7-2	TRBD1	.	TRBJ1-4	13	CASSPGTEEKLFF	TGTGCCAGCAGCCCAGGGACAGAAGAAAAACTGTTTTTT
TRBV2	.	.	TRBJ2-7	13	CASIEGRSYEQYF	TGTGCCAGCATCGAGGGGCGCTCCTACGAGCAGTACTTC
TRBV6-1	TRBD2	.	TRBJ2-7	16	CASSEAAGGRINEQYF	TGTGCCAGCAGTGAAGCGGCGGGCGGGAGGATTAACGAGCAGTACTTC
TRBV27	TRBD2	.	TRBJ2-1	16	CASSSISGRAFHEQFF	TGTGCCAGCAGTTCGATTAGCGGGAGGGCTTTCCATGAGCAGTTCTTC
TRBV6-6	.	.	TRBJ1-2	13	CASSARDNYGYTF	TGTGCCAGCAGTGCCCGGGACAACTATGGCTACACCTTC
TRBV30	.	few	TRBJ1-1	13	CAWSVGVNTEAFF	TGTGCCTGGAGCGTCGGGGTCAACACTGAAGCTTTCTTT
TRBV9	.	.	TRBJ2-7	15	CASSTGIGVTYEQYF	TGTGCCAGCAGCACAGGGATAGGGGTGACCTACGAGCAGTACTTC
TRBV6-4	TRBD1	few	TRBJ2-5	15	CASSRTGGAAETQYF	TGTGCCAGCAGCCGGACAGGGGGCGCCGCAGAGACCCAGTACTTC
TRBV19	.	.	TRBJ2-3	15	CASSITGVMADTQYF	TGTGCCAGTAGTATAACTGGAGTAATGGCTGATACGCAGTATTTT
TRBV7-7	TRBD2	.	TRBJ2-2	17	CASSSSGLAGVPGELFF	TGTGCCAGCAGCTCCTCGGGACTAGCGGGAGTACCCGGGGAGCTGTTTTTT
TRBV15	.	.	TRBJ2-7	15	CATSAGPSPNHEQYF	TGTGCCACCAGCGCTGGACCTTCACCTAACCACGAGCAGTACTTC
TRBV6-5	.	.	TRBJ1-1	14	CASSPQGPNTEAFF	TGTGCCAGCAGCCCCCAGGGTCCGAACACTGAAGCTTTCTTT
TRBV30	TRBD2	few	TRBJ2-1	15	CAWSLAGGGFNEQFF	TGTGCCTGGAGTTTGGCGGGAGGGGGTTTCAATGAGCAGTTCTTC
TRBV13	TRBD2	.	TRBJ2-7	15	CASSRSGTSGYEQYF	TGTGCCAGCAGCCGTTCCGGGACTAGCGGCTACGAGCAGTACTTC
TRBV5-4	TRBD2	.	TRBJ2-3	19	CASSLMRASGSLLGDTQYF	TGTGCCAGCAGCTTGATGCGGGCTAGCGGGAGTTTGTTAGGAGATACGCAGTATTTT
TRBV7-3	.	.	TRBJ2-1	13	CASSPTSYNEQFF	TGTGCCAGCAGCCCAACTAGTTACAATGAGCAGTTCTTC
TRBV5-1	TRBD1	.	TRBJ2-7	13	CASSSTGGSEQYF	TGCGCCAGCAGCTCTACAGGGGGCAGCGAGCAGTACTTC
TRBV5-4	TRBD1	medium-sized	TRBJ1-1	13	CASSADRERRAFF	TGTGCCAGCAGCGCTGACAGGGAAAGGAGAGCTTTCTTT
TRBV28	.	.	TRBJ2-3	13	CASSARPTDTQYF	TGTGCCAGCAGTGCGAGACCCACAGATACGCAGTATTTT
TRBV14	.	.	TRBJ1-2	13	CASSQVLLRGYTF	TGTGCCAGCAGCCAAGTACTTCTGCGGGGCTACACCTTC
TRBV6-6	.	.	TRBJ1-2	12	CASSYGQDGYTF	TGTGCCAGCAGTTACGGGCAGGATGGCTACACCTTC
TRBV7-9	.	.	TRBJ1-5	15	CASSLGGTQNQPQHF	TGTGCCAGCAGCTTAGGTGGGACCCAAAATCAGCCCCAGCATTTT
TRBV27	TRBD2	.	TRBJ2-3	14	CASSRSGRADTQYF	TGTGCCAGCAGTCGGAGCGGGAGGGCCGATACGCAGTATTTT
TRBV18	.	.	TRBJ2-5	13	CASSPGQQETQYF	TGTGCCAGCTCACCGGGACAACAAGAGACCCAGTACTTC
TRBV28	.	.	TRBJ1-3	16	CASSFWGGASGNTIYF	TGTGCCAGCAGTTTTTGGGGGGGCGCCTCTGGAAACACCATATATTTT
TRBV6-6	TRBD1	.	TRBJ2-7	13	CASRGTGSYEQYF	TGTGCCAGCAGAGGGACAGGGTCCTACGAGCAGTACTTC
TRBV7-2	.	.	TRBJ2-7	12	CASSLDPLEQYF	TGTGCCAGCAGCTTAGATCCCCTCGAGCAGTACTTC
TRBV18	TRBD2	.	TRBJ2-7	16	CASSPPGTSGSYEQYF	TGTGCCAGCTCACCACCAGGGACTAGCGGCTCCTACGAGCAGTACTTC
TRBV5-4	.	.	TRBJ1-1	14	CASSPRSPNTEAFF	TGTGCCAGCAGCCCCCGGTCCCCGAACACTGAAGCTTTCTTT
TRBV6-6	.	few	TRBJ1-5	14	CASSPDRINQPQHF	TGTGCCAGCAGTCCTGACAGGATTAATCAGCCCCAGCATTTT
TRBV6-5	.	.	TRBJ2-6	13	CASRGAGANVLTF	TGTGCCAGCAGGGGGGCTGGGGCCAACGTCCTGACTTTC
TRBV6-6	.	.	TRBJ1-1	14	CASSYKGRDTEAFF	TGTGCCAGCAGTTATAAGGGGCGTGACACTGAAGCTTTCTTT
TRBV19	TRBD1	.	TRBJ1-2	14	CASSSGQGYYGYTF	TGTGCCAGTAGCTCGGGACAGGGGTACTATGGCTACACCTTC
TRBV11-3	.	.	TRBJ1-1	12	CASSLQGRSPFF	TGTGCCAGCAGCTTGCAAGGGCGATCACCTTTCTTT
TRBV29-1	.	.	TRBJ2-6	14	CSVGLGSGANVLTF	TGCAGCGTTGGATTAGGGTCTGGGGCCAACGTCCTGACTTTC
TRBV19	.	.	TRBJ2-7	12	CASSPDFYEQYF	TGTGCCAGTAGTCCTGACTTCTACGAGCAGTACTTC
TRBV4-2	.	few	TRBJ1-5	15	CASSQEDSSNQPQHF	TGTGCCAGCAGCCAAGAGGACAGTAGCAATCAGCCCCAGCATTTT
TRBV7-2	.	.	TRBJ2-1	13	CASSSMTYNEQFF	TGTGCCAGCAGCTCGATGACCTACAATGAGCAGTTCTTC
TRBV7-8	TRBD2	.	TRBJ2-7	14	CASSHGRGMDEQYF	TGTGCCAGCAGCCACGGGAGGGGGATGGACGAGCAGTACTTC
TRBV14	.	.	TRBJ2-7	15	CASSQEAISSYEQYF	TGTGCCAGCAGCCAAGAAGCGATAAGCTCCTACGAGCAGTACTTC
TRBV18	.	.	TRBJ2-5	15	CASSPLQTVQETQYF	TGTGCCAGCTCACCACTGCAAACAGTCCAAGAGACCCAGTACTTC
TRBV6-1	.	few	TRBJ2-1	14	CASSEQPADNEQFF	TGTGCCAGCAGTGAACAGCCGGCCGACAATGAGCAGTTCTTC
TRBV6-1	.	.	TRBJ2-4	14	CASSEARVFGIQYF	TGTGCCAGCAGTGAAGCAAGGGTGTTTGGCATTCAGTACTTC